These 11 T cell receptor beta chains share one sample of origin, sequenced in a study of shared clonotypes between healthy human individuals. Sequenced by immunoSEQ multiplex PCR; TCRdb stores in-frame clones only, minus some. The profile shows around 2,000,000 clones, 85% to 95% of them singletons. The sequenced sample was naive CD4+ T cells sorted from blood. Sample subset: CD45RA+ positively selected. All receptors derive from a young man in good health.

This chain uses TRBV11-3 with TRBJ2-7; D may correspond to TRBD1 or TRBD2 (5 bases each). Germline values: CDR1 SGHNT, CDR2 YENEEA. V was pared by 5 bases and J by 2 bases, with 16 bases between. The CDR3 has 15 residues. As DNA, the CDR3 is TGTGCCAGCAGCCCCTACCGATTGGGGGCCTACGAGCAGTACTTC. Translated: CASSPYRLGAYEQYF.

V gene TRBV5-6 combines with J gene TRBJ2-7; TRBD1 matches at 9 bases. Germline CDR1 reads SGHDT; CDR2 reads YYEEEE. J was trimmed by 11 bases and V by 4 bases; bases with no gene match: 7. The CDR3 consists of 12 residues. Here the CDR3 reads CASSHLTGGEYF. Written as DNA, the CDR3 is TGTGCCAGCAGCCACCTAACAGGGGGCGAGTACTTC.

V usage is TRBV7-9 and J usage is TRBJ2-3; D is unclear. Germline values: CDR1 SEHNR, CDR2 FQNEAQ (reference sequence). Trimming took 0 bases from V and 2 from J, leaving 6 bases between them. The CDR3 has 14 amino acids. The CDR3 DNA is TGTGCCAGCAGCTTAGCGCAGGACACAGATACGCAGTATTTT. Its protein is CASSLAQDTDTQYF.

Worth noting for this clone: Other DNA sequences of this sample code for an identical CDR3. The CDR3 region has the DNA TGTGCCAGTAGTCTCCAAACCGGGACAGGGACTGAAGCTTTCTTT. Translation: CASSLQTGTGTEAFF. This rearrangement joins TRBV19 to TRBJ1-1, with 9 positions matching TRBD1. This CDR3 region has 15 residues. The J segment lost 5 bases and the V segment lost 5 bases, leaving 9 bases of the junction unmatched. Germline loops: CDR1 LNHDA, CDR2 SQIVND (reference sequence).

The V and J genes are TRBV7-2 and TRBJ1-3; the D is unclear. The V and J ends lost 3 bases and 10 bases respectively, with 10 bases between them. The V gene's germline CDR1 is SGHTA and CDR2 FQGNSA. The CDR3 has 12 amino acids. This CDR3 reads CASSLGSGTIYF. In DNA, the CDR3 is TGTGCCAGCAGCTTGGGTTCGGGGACCATATATTTT.

As for this clone: This same CDR3 is encoded by further DNA sequences in the sample. The chain couples TRBV7-2 to TRBJ2-3, with D possibly matching TRBD2 (7 bases). V dropped 5 bases and J dropped 5 bases, with 20 bases sitting between them. The germline V gene has CDR1 SGHTA and CDR2 FQGNSA. This CDR3 has 16 amino acids. This chain's CDR3 is CASSPGPRGARDTQYF. In nucleotides, the CDR3 is TGTGCCAGCAGCCCAGGGCCCCGGGGGGCCCGAGATACGCAGTATTTT.

Only a few counts were recorded for this clone. The genes are TRBV5-1 and TRBJ1-2; D is uncertain. CDR1 is SGHRS and CDR2 is YFSETQ in the germline V gene. The CDR3 has 13 residues. The V end lost 2 bases, the J end lost 4 bases, and 9 bases lay between the germline ends. The CDR3 protein is CASSLGSAYGYTF. The CDR3, as DNA: TGCGCCAGCAGCTTAGGGTCTGCCTATGGCTACACCTTC.

The gene calls are TRBV5-1 and TRBJ2-1; possibly TRBD1 for D (6 bases). V lost 0 bases, J lost 2 bases, and 12 bases lay in between. This CDR3 is 16 amino acids long. Germline V gene lookup returns CDR1 SGHRS and CDR2 YFSETQ. The CDR3 DNA sequence: TGCGCCAGCAGCTTGGTAATGACAGGAGCCTACAATGAGCAGTTCTTC. It is translated as CASSLVMTGAYNEQFF.

The rearrangement links TRBV10-3 to TRBJ2-7; 9 bases are shared with TRBD1. The CDR3 runs 17 residues. V shed 0 bases and J 0 bases; nucleotides not matched to a gene: 6. CDR1 is ENHRY, CDR2 SYGVKD, per germline. The DNA for the CDR3 is TGTGCCATCAGTGAGTCGGTTTTACAGGGGGCCTCCTACGAGCAGTACTTC. Encoded protein: CAISESVLQGASYEQYF.

Concerning this clone: Other DNA sequences in this sample translate to the same CDR3. The chain recombines TRBV6-5 with TRBJ2-7; a possible D gene is TRBD1 (5 bases). The germline V and J ends were trimmed by 2 bases and 3 bases, with 8 bases remaining between them. CDR1 is MNHEY, CDR2 SVGAGI, per germline. The CDR3 has 13 amino acids. The CDR3 DNA sequence: TGTGCCAGCAGTTACCGACAGAGCTACGAGCAGTACTTC. Translating it yields CASSYRQSYEQYF.

V is TRBV5-1 and J is TRBJ2-6; TRBD2 agrees at 9 bases. The CDR3 has 18 residues. Germline V gives CDR1 SGHRS, CDR2 YFSETQ. The V gene end was trimmed by 4 bases and the J gene end by 0 bases; junction bases not matched to a gene: 8. This chain's CDR3 is CASSQGSGGPSGANVLTF. CDR3 coding DNA: TGCGCCAGCAGCCAAGGTAGCGGGGGTCCCTCTGGGGCCAACGTCCTGACTTTC.